These 5 T cell receptor beta chains were all obtained from the same sample, sequenced in a study of OX40 agonist ivuxolimab in advanced cancers. Clones were sequenced by immunoSEQ multiplex PCR, and TCRdb holds only the in-frame ones, with some missing. The data hold roughly 80,000 clones, with 90% observed a single time. The input for sequencing was CD4+ or CD8+ T cells sorted from blood, taken in a trial of the OX40 agonist ivuxolimab. The receptors come from an adult with an advanced solid tumor such as melanoma, head and neck, liver or kidney cancer.

This clone was seen a single time. The chain carries TRBV19 and TRBJ1-5; no clear D. This CDR3 spans 16 amino acids. Deletions cut 6 bases from V and 2 bases from J, with 17 bases between. Looked up from germline, CDR1 is LNHDA and CDR2 is SQIVND (reference sequence). The chain's CDR3 is CASRKGGKKGNQPQHF. The CDR3 DNA follows: TGTGCCAGTAGGAAGGGAGGCAAAAAAGGCAATCAGCCCCAGCATTTT.

This clone occurred once. The CDR3 DNA is TGCGCCAGCAGCGTTGATTCCTTCTCCTACGAGCAGTACTTC. Protein product: CASSVDSFSYEQYF. The chain has TRBV4-3 and TRBJ2-7, with D hard to call. The CDR3 is 14 residues long. V lost 5 bases and J lost 0, with 11 bases in between. Germline CDR1 and CDR2: LGHNA and YSLEER.

The chain employs TRBV7-9 and TRBJ1-5; D possibly corresponds to TRBD1 (5 bases). Per the germline V gene, CDR1 is SEHNR and CDR2 is FQNEAQ (reference sequence). The germline V and J ends were trimmed by 5 bases and 5 bases, with 16 bases remaining between them. The CDR3 loop spans 15 amino acids. CDR3: CASSPFAGGDQPQHF. The CDR3 DNA reads as TGTGCCAGCAGCCCCTTTGCCGGAGGGGATCAGCCCCAGCATTTT.

The J gene is TRBJ2-5, the V gene TRBV6-1; D ambiguous. The CDR3 contains 13 residues. Germline values: CDR1 MNHNS, CDR2 SASEGT. V was cut by 4 bases and J by 5 bases, with 11 bases left in between. CDR3 nucleotide sequence: TGTGCCAGCAGTGGCGAGGTTTGGGAGACCCAGTACTTC. Amino acids: CASSGEVWETQYF.

CDR3 sequence reads: CASSSSYYGQGANTGELFF. CDR3 DNA sequence: TGCGCCAGCAGCTCTTCCTATTACGGACAGGGAGCCAACACCGGGGAGCTGTTTTTT. V gene TRBV5-1 combines with J gene TRBJ2-2; 8 nucleotides line up with TRBD1. CDR3 length: 19 residues. The germline V gene encodes CDR1 SGHRS and CDR2 YFSETQ. V trimming: 3 bases; J trimming: 2 bases; junction bases outside the gene matches: 15. The whole variable domain, remainder taken from reference TRBV5-1 and TRBJ2-2, is KAGVTQTPRYLIKTRGQQVTLSCSPISGHRSVSWYQQTPGQGLQFLFEYFSETQRNKGNFPGRFSGRQFSNSRSEMNVSTLELGDSALYLCASSSSYYGQGANTGELFFGEGSRLTVL.